Listed here is a single T cell receptor beta chain. Methods used by the authors: Estimation of nucleated cell counts relied on the amplification of reference gene primers. The repertoire was sequenced with immunoSEQ multiplex PCR; TCRdb's copy has only in-frame clones and lacks some. The V and J calls and clone size come from that table; D and trimming were worked out from the DNA. The table has 150,000 to 200,000 clones, more than 65% seen once. The data stem from a study of blood T cell repertoires in COVID-19. Turning to the study itself: COVID-19 samples, acute and convalescent, were from the United States, Italy and Spain. In each case, the material was cDNA or gDNA derived from T cells, B-cell-depleted T cells, or PBMCs.

The V gene lost 7 bases and the J gene lost 0 bases, with 12 bases spanning the gap. The CDR3 length is 14 residues. The germline V gene has CDR1 LNHDA and CDR2 SQIVND (reference sequence). The sample comprised peripheral blood. The sequence was collected from a human donor with acute or convalescent COVID-19. The donor label of this sample is uncertain. The chain links TRBV19 to TRBJ1-1; D is unclear. CDR3 coding DNA: TGTGCCAGTAAGTTCAGGAACATGAACACTGAAGCTTTCTTT. Translated: CASKFRNMNTEAFF.